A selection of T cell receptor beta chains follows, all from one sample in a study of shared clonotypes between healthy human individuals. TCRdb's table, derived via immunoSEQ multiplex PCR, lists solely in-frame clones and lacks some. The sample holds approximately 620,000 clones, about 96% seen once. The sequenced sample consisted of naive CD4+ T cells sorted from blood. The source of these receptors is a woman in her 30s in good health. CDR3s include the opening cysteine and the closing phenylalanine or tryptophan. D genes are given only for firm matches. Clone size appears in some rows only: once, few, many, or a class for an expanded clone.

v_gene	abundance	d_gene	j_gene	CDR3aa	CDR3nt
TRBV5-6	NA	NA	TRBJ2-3	CASSFRGRGTDTQYF	TGTGCCAGCAGCTTTCGAGGCAGGGGCACAGATACGCAGTATTTT
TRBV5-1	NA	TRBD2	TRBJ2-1	CASSPGLAGEVEQFF	TGCGCCAGCAGCCCGGGACTAGCGGGAGAGGTTGAGCAGTTCTTC
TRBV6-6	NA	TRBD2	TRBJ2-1	CASSPSGRGGEQFF	TGTGCCAGCAGTCCTAGCGGGAGAGGCGGTGAGCAGTTCTTC
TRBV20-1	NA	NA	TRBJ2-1	CSARTYNEQFF	TGCAGTGCTAGAACCTACAATGAGCAGTTCTTC
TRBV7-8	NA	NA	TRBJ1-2	CASSPNNRALASYGYTF	TGTGCCAGCAGCCCAAATAACCGGGCCCTCGCTTCCTATGGCTACACCTTC
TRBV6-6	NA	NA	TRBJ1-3	CASIGDSGNTIYF	TGTGCCAGCATAGGTGACTCTGGAAACACCATATATTTT
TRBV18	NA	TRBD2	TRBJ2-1	CASSPPLAGASNEQFF	TGTGCCAGCTCACCACCTCTAGCGGGAGCTTCCAATGAGCAGTTCTTC
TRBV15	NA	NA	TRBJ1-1	CATSRSRVVHEDTEAFF	TGTGCCACCAGCAGAAGTCGGGTTGTCCATGAGGACACTGAAGCTTTCTTT
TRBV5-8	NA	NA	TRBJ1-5	CASSLGGREWQPQHF	TGTGCCAGCAGCTTGGGGGGCAGGGAATGGCAGCCCCAGCATTTT
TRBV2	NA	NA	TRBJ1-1	CASREQGVEAFF	TGTGCCAGCAGGGAACAGGGTGTTGAAGCTTTCTTT
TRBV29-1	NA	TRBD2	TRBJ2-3	CSGDGTSGKKCTDTQYF	TGCAGCGGGGACGGGACTAGCGGGAAAAAATGCACAGATACGCAGTATTTT
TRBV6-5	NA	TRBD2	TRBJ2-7	CASSRGSSYEQYF	TGTGCCAGCAGCCGCGGGAGCTCCTACGAGCAGTACTTC
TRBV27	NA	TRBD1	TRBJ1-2	CASRGPPDRGYGYTF	TGTGCCAGCAGAGGCCCCCCGGACAGGGGCTATGGCTACACCTTC
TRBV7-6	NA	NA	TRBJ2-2	CASSLGKPRTGELFF	TGTGCCAGCAGCTTAGGGAAACCTAGAACGGGGGAGCTGTTTTTT
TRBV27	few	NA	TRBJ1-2	CASRTSGDGYTF	TGTGCCAGTCGAACATCGGGAGATGGCTACACCTTC
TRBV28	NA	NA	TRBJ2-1	CASGRLNYEQFF	TGTGCCAGCGGGAGACTGAACTATGAGCAGTTCTTC
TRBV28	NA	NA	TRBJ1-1	CASSDTEAFF	TGTGCCAGCAGTGACACTGAAGCTTTCTTT
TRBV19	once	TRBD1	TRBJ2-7	CASRNAGGLSTEQYF	TGTGCCAGTAGAAATGCAGGGGGTCTAAGCACGGAGCAGTACTTC
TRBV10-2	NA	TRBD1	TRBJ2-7	CASIPDRGRLYEQYF	TGCGCCAGCATCCCGGACAGGGGGCGCTTATACGAGCAGTACTTC
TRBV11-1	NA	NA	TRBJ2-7	CASIITPGEGTYEQYF	TGTGCCAGCATCATAACCCCCGGGGAAGGGACCTACGAGCAGTACTTC
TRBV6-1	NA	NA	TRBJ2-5	CASSEVNRGTQYF	TGTGCCAGCAGTGAAGTCAACCGAGGGACCCAGTACTTC
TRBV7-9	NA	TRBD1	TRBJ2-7	CASSLVTGGAYEQYF	TGTGCCAGCAGCTTAGTAACAGGGGGCGCCTACGAGCAGTACTTC
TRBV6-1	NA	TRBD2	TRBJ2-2	CAAMLAGGAGELFF	TGTGCCGCGATGCTAGCGGGAGGAGCCGGGGAGCTGTTTTTT
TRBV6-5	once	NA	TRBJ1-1	CASRNRDRQEAFF	TGTGCCAGCAGGAACAGGGACCGCCAAGAAGCTTTCTTT
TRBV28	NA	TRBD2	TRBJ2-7	CASWTLAAPNSYEQYF	TGTGCCAGCTGGACACTAGCGGCACCCAACTCCTACGAGCAGTACTTC
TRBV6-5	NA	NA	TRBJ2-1	CASSQGVNEQFF	TGTGCCAGCAGTCAGGGAGTGAATGAGCAGTTCTTC
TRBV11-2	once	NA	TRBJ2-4	CASSPTGLTGAKNIQYF	TGTGCCAGCAGCCCAACGGGACTCACTGGAGCCAAAAACATTCAGTACTTC
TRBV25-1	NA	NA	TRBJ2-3	CASRAEADTQYF	TGTGCCAGCCGTGCGGAGGCAGATACGCAGTATTTT
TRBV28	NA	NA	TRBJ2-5	CASRSGTGETQYF	TGTGCCAGCAGATCCGGGACGGGGGAGACCCAGTACTTC
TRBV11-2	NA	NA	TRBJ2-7	CASSTRGGQSEQYF	TGTGCCAGCAGCACTAGGGGCGGACAATCCGAGCAGTACTTC
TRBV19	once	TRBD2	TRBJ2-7	CASSVLAGPYEQYF	TGTGCCAGTAGTGTTCTAGCGGGTCCCTACGAGCAGTACTTC
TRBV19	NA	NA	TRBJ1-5	CASSIVQGSNQPQHF	TGTGCCAGTAGTATAGTACAGGGTAGCAATCAGCCCCAGCATTTT
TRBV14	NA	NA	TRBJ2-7	CASSPRTLTYEQYF	TGTGCCAGCAGCCCCAGGACCCTCACCTACGAGCAGTACTTC
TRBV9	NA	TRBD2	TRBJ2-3	CASSPTSGSTADTQYF	TGTGCCAGCAGCCCGACTAGCGGGAGTACTGCAGATACGCAGTATTTT
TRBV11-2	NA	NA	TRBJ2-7	CASSLVGYEQYF	TGTGCCAGCAGCTTAGTCGGGTACGAGCAGTACTTC
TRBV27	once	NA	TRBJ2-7	CASSLYPGATYEQYF	TGTGCCAGCAGTTTATACCCGGGGGCTACGTACGAGCAGTACTTC
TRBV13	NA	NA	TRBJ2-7	CASSSWRSSYEQYF	TGTGCCAGCAGCTCATGGAGGAGCTCCTACGAGCAGTACTTC
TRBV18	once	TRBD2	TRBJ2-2	CASTPGGRAETGELFF	TGTGCCAGCACTCCCGGCGGGAGAGCGGAAACCGGGGAGCTGTTTTTT
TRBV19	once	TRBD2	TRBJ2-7	CASSSSGETSYEQYF	TGTGCCAGTAGTAGTAGCGGGGAAACCTCCTACGAGCAGTACTTC
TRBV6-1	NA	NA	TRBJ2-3	CASSESGGGTDTQYF	TGTGCCAGCAGTGAATCTGGGGGAGGCACAGATACGCAGTATTTT
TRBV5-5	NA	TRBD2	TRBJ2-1	CASSLGLAGSSYNEQFF	TGTGCCAGCAGCTTGGGGCTAGCGGGTAGCTCCTACAATGAGCAGTTCTTC
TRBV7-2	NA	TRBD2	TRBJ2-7	CASSLGFLTSGREEQYF	TGTGCCAGCAGCTTAGGGTTCTTAACTAGCGGGAGAGAAGAGCAGTACTTC
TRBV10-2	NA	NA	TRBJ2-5	CASSEDSLGGRETQYF	TGCGCCAGCAGTGAGGACAGCTTGGGTGGTCGGGAGACCCAGTACTTC
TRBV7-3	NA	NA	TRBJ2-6	CASSLASSGANVLTF	TGTGCCAGCAGCTTAGCTAGCTCTGGGGCCAACGTCCTGACTTTC
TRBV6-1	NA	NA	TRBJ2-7	CASSENGNSRTEQYF	TGTGCCAGCAGTGAAAATGGGAACTCGCGGACCGAGCAGTACTTC
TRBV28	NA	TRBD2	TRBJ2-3	CASSRPSGGPTQYF	TGTGCCAGCAGCCGACCGTCGGGAGGGCCTACGCAGTATTTT
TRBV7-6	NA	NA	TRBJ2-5	CASSFNPGRETQYF	TGTGCCAGCAGCTTTAATCCGGGACGGGAGACCCAGTACTTC
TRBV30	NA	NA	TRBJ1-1	CAWSVPGLGEAFF	TGTGCCTGGAGTGTACCCGGGTTGGGGGAAGCTTTCTTT
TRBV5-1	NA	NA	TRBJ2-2	CASSPSQNTGELFF	TGCGCCAGCAGCCCCTCACAGAACACCGGGGAGCTGTTTTTT